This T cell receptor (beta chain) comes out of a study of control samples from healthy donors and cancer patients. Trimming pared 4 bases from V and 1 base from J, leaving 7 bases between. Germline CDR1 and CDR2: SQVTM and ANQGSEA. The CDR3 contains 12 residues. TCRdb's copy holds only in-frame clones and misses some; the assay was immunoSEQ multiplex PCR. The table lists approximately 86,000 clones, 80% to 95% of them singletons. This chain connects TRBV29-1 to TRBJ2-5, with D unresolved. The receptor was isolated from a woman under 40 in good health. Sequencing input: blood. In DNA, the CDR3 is TGCAGCGTTGTTGGGTCCCAAGAGACCCAGTACTTC. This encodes CSVVGSQETQYF.